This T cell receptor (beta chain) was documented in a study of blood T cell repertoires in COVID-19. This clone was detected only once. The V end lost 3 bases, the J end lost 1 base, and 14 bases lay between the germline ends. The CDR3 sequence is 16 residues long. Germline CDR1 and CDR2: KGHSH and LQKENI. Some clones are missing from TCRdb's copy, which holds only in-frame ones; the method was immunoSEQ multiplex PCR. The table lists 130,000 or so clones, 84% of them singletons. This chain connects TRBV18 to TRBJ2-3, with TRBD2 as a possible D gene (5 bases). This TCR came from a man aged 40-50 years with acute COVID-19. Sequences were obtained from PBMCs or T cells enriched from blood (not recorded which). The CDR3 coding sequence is TGTGCCAGCTCACCTCCCAGCAGCGGAGGCACAGATACGCAGTATTTT. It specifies CASSPPSSGGTDTQYF.